These 8 T cell receptor beta chains came from one sample sequenced in a study of blood T cell repertoires in COVID-19. Profiling relied on immunoSEQ multiplex PCR, and the TCRdb table lists in-frame clones only, not all of them. In the table there are about 300,000 clones, roughly 90% of which are singletons. The sample comprised PBMCs or T cells enriched from blood (not recorded which). The receptors were sampled from a woman aged 45-60 years who had been exposed to COVID-19.

V and J are TRBV18 and TRBJ1-4, with 8 positions matching TRBD1. The CDR3 runs to 16 residues. The trim removed 6 bases at V and 8 bases at J, leaving 14 bases unmatched. Germline-derived CDR1 and CDR2 are KGHSH and LQKENI. CDR3 sequence reads: CASSPIGTGLGEKLFF. The CDR3 nucleotides are TGTGCCAGCTCGCCCATTGGGACAGGCCTGGGGGAAAAACTGTTTTTT.

The chain is built from TRBV19 and TRBJ2-6, with TRBD1 matching 10 bases. The germline gives CDR1 LNHDA, CDR2 SQIVND (reference sequence). The V gene end was trimmed by 7 bases and the J gene end by 2 bases; junction bases not matched to a gene: 5. The CDR3 extends over 16 amino acids. The CDR3 loop is CASIKTGGPGANVLTF. The CDR3, as DNA: TGTGCCAGTATAAAGACAGGGGGCCCTGGGGCCAACGTCCTGACTTTC.

The chain uses TRBV6-4 and TRBJ1-1; the match to TRBD1 covers 9 bases. Germline-derived CDR1 and CDR2 are MRHNA and SNTAGT. The CDR3 is 13 residues long. V lost 7 bases and J lost 4; bases outside the gene matches: 4. CDR3 loop: CASMKTGGTEAFF. CDR3 nucleotides: TGTGCCAGCATGAAGACAGGGGGCACTGAAGCTTTCTTT.

The genes are TRBV19 and TRBJ1-1; 7 nucleotides agree with TRBD1. The germline V gene has CDR1 LNHDA and CDR2 SQIVND (reference sequence). The CDR3 is 12 amino acids. V gave up 5 bases and J gave up 7 bases; unmatched junction bases: 4. CDR3 bases: TGTGCCAGTAGTCCCGACAGGGTTGAAGCTTTCTTT. Its protein product is CASSPDRVEAFF. Full variable domain (remainder filled in from reference TRBV19 and TRBJ1-1): DGGITQSPKYLFRKEGQNVTLSCEQNLNHDAMYWYRQDPGQGLRLIYYSQIVNDFQKGDIAEGYSVSREKKESFPLTVTSAQKNPTAFYLCASSPDRVEAFFGQGTRLTVV.

This chain uses TRBV4-2 with TRBJ2-3; TRBD2 matches 10 bases. Germline trimming cut 0 bases from V and 3 bases from J; bases unmatched to any gene: 6. Germline CDR1 and CDR2: LGHNA and YNFKEQ. The CDR3 totals 17 residues. CDR3 nucleotide sequence: TGTGCCAGCAGCCAAGATCAGGCTAGCGGGGGAACAGATACGCAGTATTTT. Amino acid sequence: CASSQDQASGGTDTQYF.

The chain recombines TRBV29-1 with TRBJ1-1; no clear D. CDR1 and CDR2 from the germline V gene are SQVTM and ANQGSEA. Trimming pared 6 bases from V and 4 bases from J, leaving 12 bases between. This CDR3 region has 12 residues. The CDR3 region is CSVESSATEAFF. The CDR3 nucleotides read TGCAGCGTGGAGTCGTCTGCCACTGAAGCTTTCTTT. Drawing the rest from reference TRBV29-1 and TRBJ1-1, the complete variable domain is SAVISQKPSRDICQRGTSLTIQCQVDSQVTMMFWYRQQPGQSLTLIATANQGSEATYESGFVIDKFPISRPNLTFSTLTVSNMSPEDSSIYLCSVESSATEAFFGQGTRLTVV.

The gene calls are TRBV6-2 or TRBV6-3 and TRBJ1-2, with no clear D. Trimming took 2 bases from V and 4 from J, leaving 8 bases between them. Germline V lookup: CDR1 MNHEY, CDR2 SVGEGT. The CDR3 runs to 13 residues. CDR3 nucleotide sequence: TGTGCCAGCAGTTACCCCCTCGGCTATGGCTACACCTTC. It yields the protein CASSYPLGYGYTF.

The DNA for the CDR3 is TGTGCCATCAAGCCGACAGGGGATTCTGGAAACACCATATATTTT. This encodes CAIKPTGDSGNTIYF. The J gene is TRBJ1-3, the V gene TRBV10-3, with 8 bases identical to TRBD1. Germline loops: CDR1 ENHRY, CDR2 SYGVKD. The CDR3 extends over 15 amino acids. V shed 7 bases, J shed 1 base, and the junction held 6 bases outside the gene matches.